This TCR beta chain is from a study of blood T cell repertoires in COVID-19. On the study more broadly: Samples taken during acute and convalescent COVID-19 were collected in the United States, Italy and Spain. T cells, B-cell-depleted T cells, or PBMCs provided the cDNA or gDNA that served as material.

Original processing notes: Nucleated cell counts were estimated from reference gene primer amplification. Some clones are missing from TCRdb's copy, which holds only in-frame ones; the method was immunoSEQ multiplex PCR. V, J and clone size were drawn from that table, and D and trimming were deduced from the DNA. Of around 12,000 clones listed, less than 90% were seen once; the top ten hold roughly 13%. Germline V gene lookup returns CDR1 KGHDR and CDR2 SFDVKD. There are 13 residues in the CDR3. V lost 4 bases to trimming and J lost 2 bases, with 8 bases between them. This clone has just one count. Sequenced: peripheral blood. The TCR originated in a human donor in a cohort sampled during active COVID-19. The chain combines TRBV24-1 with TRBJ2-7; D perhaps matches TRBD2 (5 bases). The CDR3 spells CATSDTGTYEQYF. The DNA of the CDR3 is TGTGCCACCAGTGACACCGGGACCTACGAGCAGTACTTC.